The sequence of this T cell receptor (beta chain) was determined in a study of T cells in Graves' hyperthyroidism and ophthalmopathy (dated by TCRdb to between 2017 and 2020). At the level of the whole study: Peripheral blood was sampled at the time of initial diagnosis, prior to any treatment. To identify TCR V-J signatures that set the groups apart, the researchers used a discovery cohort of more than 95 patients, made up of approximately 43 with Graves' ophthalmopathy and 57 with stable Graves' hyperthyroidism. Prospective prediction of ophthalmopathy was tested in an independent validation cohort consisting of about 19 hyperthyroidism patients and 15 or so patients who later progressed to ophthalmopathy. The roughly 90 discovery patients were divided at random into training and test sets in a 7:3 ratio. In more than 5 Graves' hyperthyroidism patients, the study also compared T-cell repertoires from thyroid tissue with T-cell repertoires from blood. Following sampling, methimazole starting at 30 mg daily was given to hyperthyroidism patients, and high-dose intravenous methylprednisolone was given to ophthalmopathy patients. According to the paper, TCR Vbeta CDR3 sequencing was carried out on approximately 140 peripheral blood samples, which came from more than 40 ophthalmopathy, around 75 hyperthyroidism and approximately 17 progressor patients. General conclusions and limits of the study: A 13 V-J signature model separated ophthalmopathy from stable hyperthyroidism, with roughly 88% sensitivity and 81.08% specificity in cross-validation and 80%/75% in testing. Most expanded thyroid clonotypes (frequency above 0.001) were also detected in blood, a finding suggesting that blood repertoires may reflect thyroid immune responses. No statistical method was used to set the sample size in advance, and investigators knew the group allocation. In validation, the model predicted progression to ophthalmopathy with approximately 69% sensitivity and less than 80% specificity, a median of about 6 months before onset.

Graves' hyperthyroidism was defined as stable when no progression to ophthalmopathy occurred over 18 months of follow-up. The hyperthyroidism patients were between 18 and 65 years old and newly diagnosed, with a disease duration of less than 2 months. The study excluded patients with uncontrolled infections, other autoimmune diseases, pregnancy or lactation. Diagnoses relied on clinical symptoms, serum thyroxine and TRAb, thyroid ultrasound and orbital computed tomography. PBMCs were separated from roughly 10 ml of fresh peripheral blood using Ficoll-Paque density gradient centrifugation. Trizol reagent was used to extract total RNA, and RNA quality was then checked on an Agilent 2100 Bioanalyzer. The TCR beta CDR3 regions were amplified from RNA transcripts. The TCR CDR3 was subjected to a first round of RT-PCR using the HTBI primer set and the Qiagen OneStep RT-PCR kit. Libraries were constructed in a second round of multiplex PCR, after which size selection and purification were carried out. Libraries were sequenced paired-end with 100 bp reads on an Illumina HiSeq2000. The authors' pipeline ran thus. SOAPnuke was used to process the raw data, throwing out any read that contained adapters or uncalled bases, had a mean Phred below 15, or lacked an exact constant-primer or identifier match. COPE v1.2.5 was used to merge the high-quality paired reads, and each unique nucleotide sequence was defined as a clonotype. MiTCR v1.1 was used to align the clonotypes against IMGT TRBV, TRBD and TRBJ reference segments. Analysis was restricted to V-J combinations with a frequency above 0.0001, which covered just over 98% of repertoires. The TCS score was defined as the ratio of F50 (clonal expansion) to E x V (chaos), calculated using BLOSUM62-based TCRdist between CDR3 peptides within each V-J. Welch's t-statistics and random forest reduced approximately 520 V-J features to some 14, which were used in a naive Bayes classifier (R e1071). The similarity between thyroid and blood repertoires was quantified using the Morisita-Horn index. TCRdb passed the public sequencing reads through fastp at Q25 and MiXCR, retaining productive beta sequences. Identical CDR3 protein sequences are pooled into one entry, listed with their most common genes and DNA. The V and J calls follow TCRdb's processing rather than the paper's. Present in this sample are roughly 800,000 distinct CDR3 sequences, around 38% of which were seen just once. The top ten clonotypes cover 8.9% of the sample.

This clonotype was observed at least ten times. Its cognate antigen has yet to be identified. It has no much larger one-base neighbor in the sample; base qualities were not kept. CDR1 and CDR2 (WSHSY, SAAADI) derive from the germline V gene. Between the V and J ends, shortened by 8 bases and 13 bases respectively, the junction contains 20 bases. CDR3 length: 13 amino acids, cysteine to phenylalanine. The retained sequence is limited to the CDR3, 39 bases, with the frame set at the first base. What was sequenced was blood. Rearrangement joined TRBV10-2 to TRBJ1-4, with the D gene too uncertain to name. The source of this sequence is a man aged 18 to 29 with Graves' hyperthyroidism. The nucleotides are TGCGCCAGCTCCTCGACGACCGCTCACGGACTGTTTTTT. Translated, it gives CASSSTTAHGLFF.